The sequence of this T cell receptor beta chain was determined in a study of technical replicates of blood from a handful of donors. Some clones are missing from TCRdb's copy, which holds only in-frame ones; the method was immunoSEQ multiplex PCR. The sample contains some 30,000 clones, around 90% of which appear only once. The CDR3 sequence is 13 residues long. Trimming at V came to 7 bases and at J to 5 bases, leaving 8 bases not matched to a gene. Germline V gene sequence: CDR1 SQVTM, CDR2 ANQGSEA. This clone was counted once. The same CDR3 also results from other DNA sequences found in this sample.

Sequences were obtained from PBMCs. This chain links TRBV29-1 with TRBJ1-1; TRBD1 matches at 9 bases. This receptor was taken from a human donor in good health. Some clones in this sample may be carry-over from other donors' samples. In nucleotides, the CDR3 is TGCAGCGCATCAACAGGGGGCGGGACTGAAGCTTTCTTT. Translating gives CSASTGGGTEAFF.